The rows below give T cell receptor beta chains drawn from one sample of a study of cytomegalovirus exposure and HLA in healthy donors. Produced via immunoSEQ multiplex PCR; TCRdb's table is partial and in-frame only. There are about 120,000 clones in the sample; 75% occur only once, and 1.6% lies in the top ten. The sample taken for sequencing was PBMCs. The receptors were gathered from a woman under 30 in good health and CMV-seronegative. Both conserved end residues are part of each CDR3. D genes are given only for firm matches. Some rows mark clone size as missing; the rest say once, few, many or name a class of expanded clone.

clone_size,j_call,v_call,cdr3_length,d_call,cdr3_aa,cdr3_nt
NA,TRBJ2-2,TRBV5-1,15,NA,CASSLYSRDTGELFF,TGCGCCAGCAGCTTGTATTCCAGGGACACCGGGGAGCTGTTTTTT
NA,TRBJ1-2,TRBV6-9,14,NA,CASSYSKREGGYTF,TGTGCCAGCAGTTATTCGAAAAGGGAGGGAGGCTACACCTTC
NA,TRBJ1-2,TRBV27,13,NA,CASSPDKNYGYTF,TGTGCCAGCAGCCCCGACAAGAACTATGGCTACACCTTC
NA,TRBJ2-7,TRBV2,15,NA,CASSDPSRSSYEQYF,TGTGCCAGCAGTGACCCCAGCCGGAGCTCCTACGAGCAGTACTTC
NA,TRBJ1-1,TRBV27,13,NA,CASSPRVNTEAFF,TGTGCCAGCAGTCCCCGGGTGAACACTGAAGCTTTCTTT
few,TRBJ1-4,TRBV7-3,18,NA,CASSLKGIGAPTNEKLFF,TGTGCCAGCAGCTTAAAGGGTATAGGGGCCCCAACTAATGAAAAACTGTTTTTT
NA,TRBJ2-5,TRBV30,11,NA,CAWSEGETQYF,TGTGCCTGGAGTGAGGGGGAGACCCAGTACTTC
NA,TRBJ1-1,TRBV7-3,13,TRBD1,CASSPCRGAEAFF,TGTGCCAGCAGCCCTTGCAGGGGGGCTGAAGCTTTCTTT
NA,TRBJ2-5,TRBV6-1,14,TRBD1,CASSAGGSRETQYF,TGTGCCAGCAGCGCAGGGGGCTCTAGGGAGACCCAGTACTTC
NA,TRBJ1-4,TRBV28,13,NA,CASRPGVVEKLFF,TGTGCCAGCAGACCAGGGGTAGTGGAAAAACTGTTTTTT
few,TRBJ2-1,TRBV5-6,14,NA,CASSLMLAGDEQFF,TGTGCCAGCAGCTTGATGCTGGCAGGGGATGAGCAGTTCTTC
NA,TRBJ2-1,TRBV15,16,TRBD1,CATSRDLNRGNNEQFF,TGTGCCACCAGCAGAGATTTGAACAGGGGGAATAATGAGCAGTTCTTC
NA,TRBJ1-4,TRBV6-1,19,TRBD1,CASSEAPDRLMPTNEKLFF,TGTGCCAGCAGTGAAGCCCCGGACAGGCTAATGCCAACTAATGAAAAACTGTTTTTT
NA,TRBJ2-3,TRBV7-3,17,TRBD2,CASSLMSSGGATDTQYF,TGTGCCAGCAGCTTAATGTCTAGCGGGGGGGCCACAGATACGCAGTATTTT
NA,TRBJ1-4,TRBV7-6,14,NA,CASSLGQGREKLFF,TGTGCCAGCAGCTTAGGCCAGGGTCGTGAAAAACTGTTTTTT
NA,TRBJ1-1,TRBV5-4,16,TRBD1,CASSLDRGLRYTEAFF,TGTGCCAGCAGTCTGGACAGGGGGCTGCGTTATACTGAAGCTTTCTTT